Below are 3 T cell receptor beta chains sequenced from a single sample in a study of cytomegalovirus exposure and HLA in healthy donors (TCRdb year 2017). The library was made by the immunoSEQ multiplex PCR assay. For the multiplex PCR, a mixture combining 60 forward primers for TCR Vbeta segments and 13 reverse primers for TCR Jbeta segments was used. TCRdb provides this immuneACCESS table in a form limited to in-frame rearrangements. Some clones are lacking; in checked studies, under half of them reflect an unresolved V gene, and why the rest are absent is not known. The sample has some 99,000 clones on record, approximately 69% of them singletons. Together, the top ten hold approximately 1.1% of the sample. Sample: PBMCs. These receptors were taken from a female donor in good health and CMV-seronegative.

CDR3 region: CASSESSNIVYEQFF. CDR3 DNA sequence: TGTGCCAGCAGTGAGTCTAGCAATATAGTATATGAGCAGTTCTTC. The chain is built from TRBV2 and TRBJ2-1; TRBD2 is a possible D gene (5 bases). Trimming cost V 3 bases and J 8 bases, with 17 bases left between them. Germline V gene lookup returns CDR1 SNHLY and CDR2 FYNNEI. This CDR3 comprises 15 residues.

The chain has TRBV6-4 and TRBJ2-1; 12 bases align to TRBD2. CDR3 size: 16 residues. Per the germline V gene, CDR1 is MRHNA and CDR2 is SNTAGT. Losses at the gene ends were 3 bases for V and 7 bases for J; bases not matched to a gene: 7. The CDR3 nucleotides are TGTGCCAGCAGTGAGAGCGGACTAGCGGGACATAATGAGCAGTTCTTC. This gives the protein CASSESGLAGHNEQFF.

The CDR3 region is CASSVQGEPYNEQFF. The CDR3 DNA sequence: TGTGCCAGCAGTGTTCAGGGGGAGCCCTACAATGAGCAGTTCTTC. The chain has TRBV6-1 and TRBJ2-1, with 7 bases matching TRBD1. This CDR3 has 15 amino acids. CDR1 is MNHNS and CDR2 is SASEGT in the germline V gene. The V gene end was trimmed by 4 bases and the J gene end by 2 bases; junction bases not matched to a gene: 5.